The T cell receptor (beta chain) under discussion was sequenced for a study of HIV-infected children after antiretroviral therapy interruption. About the research overall: EBV and CMV exposure was recorded in most children. Study conclusions and caveats: Naive CD4+ sequences overlapped less between time points once interruption began.

The CDR3 spans 12 residues. V gave up 3 bases and J gave up 3 bases, with 6 bases separating them. Germline values: CDR1 SGHDN, CDR2 FVKESK. Sample treatment: PENTA 11 planned treatment interruption arm or continuous ART arm. Cryopreserved PBMC samples required at least 5 million viable cells. A 3' RACE protocol on RNA, with unique molecular identifiers, produced the TCR library. TCRdb re-called the 3' RACE reads through MiXCR, storing one row per CDR3 protein. The sample has more than 40,000 distinct CDR3 sequences; around 4.1% are singletons. A note on this clonotype: The antigen is undetermined.

The sample was CD45RA+ CD4+ T cells from PBMCs, pooled from several time points, taken from a donor given antiretroviral therapy, either interrupted or continuous. Noted subset: naive CD4+ CD45RA+ CD45RO- T cells. The chain combines TRBV14 with TRBJ2-7, with D possibly TRBD2 on 6 matching bases. The sequence came from a pool of human donors with HIV. The CDR3 region has the DNA TGTGCCAGCAGCCAGGAGGGCTACGAGCAGTACTTC. Translating gives CASSQEGYEQYF.